These T cell receptor beta chains were read from a single sample in a study of T cell repertoires in cytomegalovirus infection. The antigens for these receptors are not known. TCRdb re-derived calls from the reads in MiXCR, one entry per CDR3 protein. The table lists 45,000 to 65,000 distinct CDR3 sequences, about 20% of them singletons. Sequenced material: CD8+ T cells from cultured PBMCs, taken from culture after CMV antigen stimulation. These receptors came from a human donor in good health (CMV status not recorded). Some clones in this sample may be carry-over from other donors' samples. CDR3s leave out the opening cysteine and the closing phenylalanine or tryptophan.

>TRBV4-1|12
ASSPGVYNSPLH
>TRBV7-9|13
ASSFGSGGEETQY
>TRBV4-1|12
ASSQDPGHTEQY
>TRBV19|11
ASSRDRGKTQY
>TRBV25-1|10
ASIDPGQTQY
>TRBV12-3/TRBV12-4|13
ASRGDGQAKNIQY
>TRBV5-6|12
ASSLAPGSYEQY
>TRBV7-2|14
ASSSQALSTNEKLF
>TRBV7-3|15
ASRFRRWVEEDDGYT
>TRBV12-3/TRBV12-4|12
ASSLSLADDEQF
>TRBV27|15
ASSTGDRVTANYGYT
>TRBV27|15
ASSLSPAGGDFYGYT
>TRBV4-2|13
ASSQGDKGRTEAF
>TRBV7-6|11
ASSFSEGYEQY
>TRBV24-1|12
ATRDTQLSGELF
>TRBV6-2/TRBV6-3|14
ASSYEAGGGNQPQH
>TRBV7-8|12
ASKGPRGITEAF
>TRBV7-9|16
ASSLGTGVNSYNSPLH
>TRBV4-3|11
ASSHGLFYGYT
>TRBV6-2/TRBV6-3|10
ASSSLAREQY
>TRBV7-2|11
AGGWDRGSEAF
>TRBV7-2|15
ASSFLGTSASTDTQY
>TRBV7-9|13
ASSLAGWNTGELF
>TRBV27|12
ASSLLRRSHEQY
>TRBV7-2|13
ASSPSVLAEETQY
>TRBV9|13
ASSVERGWGDGYT
>TRBV7-6|12
ASSLTGIQETQY
>TRBV7-9|13
ASSLGAGLADTQY
>TRBV7-9|14
ASSWINRGPHNEQF
>TRBV4-3|15
ASSQGVRDSTGAKLF
>TRBV27|15
ASSSLGVPTGDTEAF
>TRBV7-6|13
ASSLAGQGTGELF
>TRBV7-2|13
ASSSSGGAFETQY
>TRBV28|13
ASSFTGNLGEKLF
>TRBV6-6|11
ASSPAAGNIQY
>TRBV7-2|13
ASSPWGSSYNEQF
>TRBV5-6|14
ASSGGDQGASQPQH
>TRBV7-9|18
ASIKPGLAGEFESTDTQY
>TRBV7-2|12
ASSSRGADTEAF
>TRBV7-3|14
ASSLNSRGTNYGYT
>TRBV6-6|12
ASRQPSYNSPLH
>TRBV7-2|16
ASSLKGRGFRNTGELF
>TRBV7-3|15
ASSPLYRDGTNYGYT
>TRBV4-1|14
ASSQREGAAYNEQF
>TRBV12-3/TRBV12-4|12
ASTGDSSYNEQF
>TRBV7-9|13
ASSFVTGRNTEAF
>TRBV2|14
AVWEGQGIRTSEQF
>TRBV7-2|14
ASSPPPPRGTDTQY
>TRBV7-6|12
ASSSGALSQPQH
>TRBV6-6|13
ASSPGTGSGETQY
>TRBV7-9|11
ASSLLGNTEAF
>TRBV6-6|14
ASSLTSGGLQETQY
>TRBV12-3/TRBV12-4|10
ASGDRGEKLF